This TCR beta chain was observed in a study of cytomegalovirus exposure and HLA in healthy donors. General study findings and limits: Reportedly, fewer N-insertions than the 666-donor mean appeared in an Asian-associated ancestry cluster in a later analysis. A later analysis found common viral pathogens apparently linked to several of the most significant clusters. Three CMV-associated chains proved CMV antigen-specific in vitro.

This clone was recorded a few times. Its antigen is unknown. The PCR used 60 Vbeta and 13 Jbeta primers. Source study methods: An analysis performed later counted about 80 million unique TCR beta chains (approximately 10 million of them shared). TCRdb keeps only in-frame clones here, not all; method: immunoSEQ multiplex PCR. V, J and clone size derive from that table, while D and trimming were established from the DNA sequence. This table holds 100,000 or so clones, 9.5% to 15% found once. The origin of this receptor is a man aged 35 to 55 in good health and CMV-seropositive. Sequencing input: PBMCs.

DNA for the CDR3: TGTGCCAGCAGCCAGGGGCAGGGGGTCTACGAGCAGTACTTC. Its translation is CASSQGQGVYEQYF. The V and J genes are TRBV4-2 and TRBJ2-7; 7 bases are a match to TRBD1. Unmatched junction bases numbered 5, after V lost 3 bases and J lost 3 bases. CDR3 length equals 14 residues. The V gene's germline CDR1 is LGHNA and CDR2 YNFKEQ.